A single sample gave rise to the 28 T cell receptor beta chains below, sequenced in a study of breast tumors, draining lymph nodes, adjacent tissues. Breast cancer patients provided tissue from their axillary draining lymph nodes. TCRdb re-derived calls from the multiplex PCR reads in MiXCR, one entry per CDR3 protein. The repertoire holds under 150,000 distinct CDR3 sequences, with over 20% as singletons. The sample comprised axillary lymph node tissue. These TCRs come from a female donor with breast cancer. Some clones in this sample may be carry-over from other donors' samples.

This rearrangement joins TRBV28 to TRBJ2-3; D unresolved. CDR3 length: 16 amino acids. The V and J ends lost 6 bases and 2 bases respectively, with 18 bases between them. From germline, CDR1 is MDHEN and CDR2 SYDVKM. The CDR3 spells CASSAPFGLDTDTQYF. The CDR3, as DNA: TGTGCCAGCAGCGCTCCCTTTGGGTTAGACACAGATACGCAGTATTTT. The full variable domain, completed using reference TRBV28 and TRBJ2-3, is DVKVTQSSRYLVKRTGEKVFLECVQDMDHENMFWYRQDPGLGLRLIYFSYDVKMKEKGDIPEGYSVSREKKERFSLILESASTNQTSMYLCASSAPFGLDTDTQYFGPGTRLTVL.

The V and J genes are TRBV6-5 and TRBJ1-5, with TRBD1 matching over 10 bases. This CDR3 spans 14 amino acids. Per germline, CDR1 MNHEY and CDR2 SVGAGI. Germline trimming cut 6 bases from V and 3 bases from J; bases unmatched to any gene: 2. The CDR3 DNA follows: TGTGCCAGCAGGGGGACAGGGGCCAATCAGCCCCAGCATTTT. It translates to CASRGTGANQPQHF.

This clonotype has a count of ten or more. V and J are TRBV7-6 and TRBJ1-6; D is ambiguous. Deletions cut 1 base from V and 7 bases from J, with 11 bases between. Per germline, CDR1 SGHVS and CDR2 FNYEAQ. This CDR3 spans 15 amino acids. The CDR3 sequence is CASSLGPEVNSPLHF. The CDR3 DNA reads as TGTGCCAGCAGCTTAGGGCCAGAAGTAAATTCACCCCTCCACTTT.

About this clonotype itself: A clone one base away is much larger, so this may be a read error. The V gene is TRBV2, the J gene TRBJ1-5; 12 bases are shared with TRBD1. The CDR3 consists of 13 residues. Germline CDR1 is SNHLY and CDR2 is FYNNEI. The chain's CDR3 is CPSGTGGFQPQHF. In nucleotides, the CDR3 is TGTCCCAGCGGGACAGGGGGCTTTCAGCCCCAGCATTTT.

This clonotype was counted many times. Here the CDR3 reads CASSTTGYNEQFF. The CDR3 DNA reads as TGTGCCAGCAGCACAACAGGGTACAATGAGCAGTTCTTC. The V and J genes are TRBV27 and TRBJ2-1; a weak D match, TRBD1 (6 bases). Germline CDR1 reads MNHEY; CDR2 reads SMNVEV (reference sequence). CDR3 length equals 13 residues. V was trimmed by 6 bases and J by 4 bases, leaving 10 bases between them.

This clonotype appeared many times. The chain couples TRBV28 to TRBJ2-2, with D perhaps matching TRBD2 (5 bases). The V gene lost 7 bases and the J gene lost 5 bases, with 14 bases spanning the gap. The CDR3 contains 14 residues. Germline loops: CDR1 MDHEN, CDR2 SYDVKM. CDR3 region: CASTSGAVTGELFF. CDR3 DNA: TGTGCCAGCACCTCCGGAGCGGTTACCGGGGAGCTGTTTTTT.

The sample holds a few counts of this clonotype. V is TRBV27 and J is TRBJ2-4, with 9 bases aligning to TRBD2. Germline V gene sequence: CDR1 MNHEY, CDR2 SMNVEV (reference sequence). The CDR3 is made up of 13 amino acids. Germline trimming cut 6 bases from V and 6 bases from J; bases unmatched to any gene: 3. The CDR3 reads CASRGGGGNIQYF. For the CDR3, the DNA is TGTGCCAGCAGGGGCGGGGGGGGAAACATTCAGTACTTC.

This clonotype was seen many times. The CDR3 spells CASRLPGQQLYGYTF. In DNA form, the CDR3 reads TGTGCCAGTAGACTTCCCGGACAGCAACTCTATGGCTACACCTTC. The chain joins TRBV19 to TRBJ1-2, with a tentative D call TRBD1 (6 bases). Germline CDR1 and CDR2: LNHDA and SQIVND (reference sequence). The CDR3 is 15 residues long. V lost 6 bases, J lost 4 bases, and 18 bases lay in between.

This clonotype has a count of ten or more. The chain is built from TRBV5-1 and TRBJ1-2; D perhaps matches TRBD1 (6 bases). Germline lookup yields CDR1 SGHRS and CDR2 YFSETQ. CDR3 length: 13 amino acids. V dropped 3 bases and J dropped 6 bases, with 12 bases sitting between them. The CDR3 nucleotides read TGCGCCAGCAGCTGGGAGCCAGGGGATGGCTACACCTTC. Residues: CASSWEPGDGYTF. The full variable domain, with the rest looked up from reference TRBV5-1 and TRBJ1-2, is KAGVTQTPRYLIKTRGQQVTLSCSPISGHRSVSWYQQTPGQGLQFLFEYFSETQRNKGNFPGRFSGRQFSNSRSEMNVSTLELGDSALYLCASSWEPGDGYTFGSGTRLTVV.

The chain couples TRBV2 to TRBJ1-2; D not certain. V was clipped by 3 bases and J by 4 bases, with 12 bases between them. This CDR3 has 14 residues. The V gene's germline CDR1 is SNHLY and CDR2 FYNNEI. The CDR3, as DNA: TGTGCCAGCAGTGATGTAAAAGTGGTCTATGGCTACACCTTC. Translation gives CASSDVKVVYGYTF.

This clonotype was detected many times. The CDR3 coding sequence is TGTGCCAGCAGCTCGGGGGGTGGTGGGGATTACGAGCAGTACTTC. As protein: CASSSGGGGDYEQYF. The V call is TRBV7-9, the J call TRBJ2-7; 7 positions match TRBD2. V lost 4 bases to trimming and J lost 4 bases; unmatched junction nucleotides: 10. The CDR3 spans 15 residues. Germline V gene sequence: CDR1 SEHNR, CDR2 FQNEAQ (reference sequence).

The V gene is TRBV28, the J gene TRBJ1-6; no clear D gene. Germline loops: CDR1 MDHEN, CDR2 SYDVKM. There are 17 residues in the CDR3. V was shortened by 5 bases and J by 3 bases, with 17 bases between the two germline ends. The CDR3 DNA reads TGTGCCAGCAGTACCACCCCCGCGGAACACTATAATTCACCCCTCCACTTT. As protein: CASSTTPAEHYNSPLHF.

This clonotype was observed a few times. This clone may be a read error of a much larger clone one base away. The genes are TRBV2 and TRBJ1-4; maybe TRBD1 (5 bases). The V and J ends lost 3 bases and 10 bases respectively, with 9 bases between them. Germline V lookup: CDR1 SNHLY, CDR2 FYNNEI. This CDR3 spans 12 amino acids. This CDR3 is CASSDRAGKLFF. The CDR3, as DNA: TGTGCCAGCAGTGACAGGGCAGGAAAACTGTTTTTT.

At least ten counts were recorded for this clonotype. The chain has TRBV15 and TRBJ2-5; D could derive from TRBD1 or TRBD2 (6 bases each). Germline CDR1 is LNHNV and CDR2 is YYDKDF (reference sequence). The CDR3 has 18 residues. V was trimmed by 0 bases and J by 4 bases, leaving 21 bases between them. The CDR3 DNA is TGTGCCACCAGCAGAGAATGGGGAGGAGACAGGCCCGGAGAGACCCAGTACTTC. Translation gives CATSREWGGDRPGETQYF.

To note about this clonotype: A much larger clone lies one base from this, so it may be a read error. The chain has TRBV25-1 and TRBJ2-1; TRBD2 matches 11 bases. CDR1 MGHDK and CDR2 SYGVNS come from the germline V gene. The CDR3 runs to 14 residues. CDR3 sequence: CDSSIAGGGNEQFF. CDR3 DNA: TGTGACAGCAGTATAGCGGGAGGGGGTAATGAGCAGTTCTTC. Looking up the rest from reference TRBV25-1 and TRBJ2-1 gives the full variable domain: EADIYQTPRYLVIGTGKKITLECSQTMGHDKMYWYQQDPGMELHLIHYSYGVNSTEKGDLSSESTVSRIRTEHFPLTLESARPSHTSQYLCDSSIAGGGNEQFFGPGTRLTVL.

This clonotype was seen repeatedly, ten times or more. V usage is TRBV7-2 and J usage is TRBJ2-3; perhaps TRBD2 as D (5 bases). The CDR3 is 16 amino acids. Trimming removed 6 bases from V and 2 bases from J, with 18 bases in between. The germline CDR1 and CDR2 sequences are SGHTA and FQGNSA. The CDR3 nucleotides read TGTGCCAGCAGAGATGAGCGGTCGGGCTACACAGATACGCAGTATTTT. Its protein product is CASRDERSGYTDTQYF. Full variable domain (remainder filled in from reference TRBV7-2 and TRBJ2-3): GAGVSQSPSNKVTEKGKDVELRCDPISGHTALYWYRQSLGQGLEFLIYFQGNSAPDKSGLPSDRFSAERTGGSVSTLTIQRTQQEDSAVYLCASRDERSGYTDTQYFGPGTRLTVL.

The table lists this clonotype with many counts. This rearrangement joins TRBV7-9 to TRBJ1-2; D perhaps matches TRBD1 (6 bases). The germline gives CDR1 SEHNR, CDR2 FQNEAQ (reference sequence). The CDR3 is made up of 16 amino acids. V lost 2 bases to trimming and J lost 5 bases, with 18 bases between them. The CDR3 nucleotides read TGTGCCAGCAGCTTATCGTCTGGACAGAGGGCTTATGGCTACACCTTC. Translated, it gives CASSLSSGQRAYGYTF.

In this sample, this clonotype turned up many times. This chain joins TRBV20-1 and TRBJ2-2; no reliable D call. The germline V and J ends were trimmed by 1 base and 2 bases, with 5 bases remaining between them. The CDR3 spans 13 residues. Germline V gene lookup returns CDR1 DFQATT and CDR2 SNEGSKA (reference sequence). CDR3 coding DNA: TGCAGTGCTAGAGGTAGCAACACCGGGGAGCTGTTTTTT. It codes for CSARGSNTGELFF.

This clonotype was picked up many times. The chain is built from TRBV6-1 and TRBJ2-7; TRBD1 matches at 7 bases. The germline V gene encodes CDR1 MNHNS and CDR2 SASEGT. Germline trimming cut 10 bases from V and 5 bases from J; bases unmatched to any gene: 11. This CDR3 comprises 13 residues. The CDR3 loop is CATSWTGTHEQYF. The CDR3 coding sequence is TGTGCCACCTCTTGGACAGGCACCCACGAGCAGTACTTC.

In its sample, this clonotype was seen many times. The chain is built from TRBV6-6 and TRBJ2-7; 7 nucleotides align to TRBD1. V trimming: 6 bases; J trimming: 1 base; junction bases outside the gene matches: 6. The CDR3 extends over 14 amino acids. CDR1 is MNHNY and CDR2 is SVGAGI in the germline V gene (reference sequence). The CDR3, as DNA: TGTGCCAGCAGCCGGACAGGCGATTCCTACGAGCAGTACTTC. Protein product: CASSRTGDSYEQYF.

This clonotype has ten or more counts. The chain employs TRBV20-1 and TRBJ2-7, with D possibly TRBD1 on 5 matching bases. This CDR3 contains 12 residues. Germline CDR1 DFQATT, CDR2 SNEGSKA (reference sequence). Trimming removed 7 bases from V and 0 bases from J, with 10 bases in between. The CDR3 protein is CSVVGLSYEQYF. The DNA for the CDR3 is TGCAGTGTCGTGGGGCTCTCCTACGAGCAGTACTTC.

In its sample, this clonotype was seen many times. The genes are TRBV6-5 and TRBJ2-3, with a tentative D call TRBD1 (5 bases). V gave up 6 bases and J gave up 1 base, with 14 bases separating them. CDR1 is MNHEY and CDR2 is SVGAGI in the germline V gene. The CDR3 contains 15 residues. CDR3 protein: CASSPRVFGTDTQYF. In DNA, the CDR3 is TGTGCCAGCAGCCCCAGGGTTTTTGGCACAGATACGCAGTATTTT.

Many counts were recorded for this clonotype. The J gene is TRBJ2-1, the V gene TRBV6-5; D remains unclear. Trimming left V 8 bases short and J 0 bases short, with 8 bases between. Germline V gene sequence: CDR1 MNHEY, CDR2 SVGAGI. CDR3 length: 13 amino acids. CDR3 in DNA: TGTGCCAGCCTTAGCCACTCCTACAATGAGCAGTTCTTC. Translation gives CASLSHSYNEQFF.

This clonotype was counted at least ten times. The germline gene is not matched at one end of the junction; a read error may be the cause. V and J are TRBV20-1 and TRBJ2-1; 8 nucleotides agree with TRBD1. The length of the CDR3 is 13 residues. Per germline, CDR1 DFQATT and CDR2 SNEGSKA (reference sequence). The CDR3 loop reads CSAGETGENEQFF. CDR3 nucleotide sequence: TGCAGTGCTGGAGAGACAGGGGAAAATGAGCAGTTCTTC.

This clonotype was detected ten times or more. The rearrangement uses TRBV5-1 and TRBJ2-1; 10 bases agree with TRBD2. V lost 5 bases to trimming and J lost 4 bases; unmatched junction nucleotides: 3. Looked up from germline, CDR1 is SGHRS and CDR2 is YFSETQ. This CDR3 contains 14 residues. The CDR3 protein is CASRLLAGYNEQFF. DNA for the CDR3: TGCGCCAGCAGATTACTAGCGGGATACAATGAGCAGTTCTTC.

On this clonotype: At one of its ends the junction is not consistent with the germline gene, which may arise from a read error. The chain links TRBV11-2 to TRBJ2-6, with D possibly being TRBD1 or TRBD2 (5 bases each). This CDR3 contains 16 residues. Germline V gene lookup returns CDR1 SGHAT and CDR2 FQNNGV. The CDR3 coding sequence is TGTGCCAGCAGCCAACTCGGGGTGGCTGGGGCCGACGTCCTGACTTTC. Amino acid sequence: CASSQLGVAGADVLTF. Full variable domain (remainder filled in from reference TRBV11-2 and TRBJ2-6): EAGVAQSPRYKIIEKRQSVAFWCNPISGHATLYWYQQILGQGPKLLIQFQNNGVVDDSQLPKDRFSAERLKGVDSTLKIQPAKLEDSAVYLCASSQLGVAGADVLTFGAGSRLTVL.

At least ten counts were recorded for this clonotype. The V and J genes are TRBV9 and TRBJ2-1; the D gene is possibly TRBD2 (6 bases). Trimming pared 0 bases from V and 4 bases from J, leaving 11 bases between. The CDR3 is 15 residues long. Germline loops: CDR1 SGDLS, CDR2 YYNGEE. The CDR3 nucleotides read TGTGCCAGCAGCGTAGGCAGCGGGCTTTACAATGAGCAGTTCTTC. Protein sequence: CASSVGSGLYNEQFF.

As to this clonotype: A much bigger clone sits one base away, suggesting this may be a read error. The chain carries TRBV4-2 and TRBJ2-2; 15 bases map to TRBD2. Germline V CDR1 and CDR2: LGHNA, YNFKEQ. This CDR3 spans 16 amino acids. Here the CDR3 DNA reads TGTACCAGCGGGACTAGCGGGAGGACGAGAACCGGGGAGCTGTTTTTT. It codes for CTSGTSGRTRTGELFF.